A single sample gave rise to the 15 T cell receptor beta chains below, sequenced in a study of Ad26.COV2.S vaccination and SARS-CoV-2 variants. Treatment meaning: some 20 received Ad26.COV2.S at low or high dose, single or two shots; five or six received placebo; per-sample allocation not given. Sampling occurred on day 63 after the first vaccine or placebo injection. The repertoire was sequenced with immunoSEQ multiplex PCR; TCRdb's copy has only in-frame clones and lacks some. The sample records around 450,000 clones, 88% being singletons. The sample was peripheral blood, taken in a trial of Ad26.COV2.S vaccine versus placebo. These receptors were obtained from a person aged 18-60 years who received the Ad26.COV2.S COVID-19 vaccine or a placebo.

The chain joins TRBV5-6 to TRBJ1-2; possibly TRBD1 for D (5 bases). The V and J ends lost 4 bases and 2 bases respectively, with 12 bases between them. CDR3 size: 14 residues. The V gene's germline CDR1 is SGHDT and CDR2 YYEEEE. The DNA of the CDR3 is TGTGCCAGCAGCCGGGGGACGAGGAACTATGGCTACACCTTC. Translation gives CASSRGTRNYGYTF.

V usage is TRBV28 and J usage is TRBJ2-1, with 9 bases that match TRBD2. The CDR3 runs to 14 residues. The junction had 11 bases not matched to a gene; V was cut back by 6 bases and J by 11 bases. Germline lookup yields CDR1 MDHEN and CDR2 SYDVKM. The CDR3 sequence is CASSSRAGGAQQFF. The CDR3, as DNA: TGTGCCAGCAGCTCAAGAGCGGGGGGAGCCCAGCAGTTCTTC.

In its sample, this clone was seen a few times. The chain couples TRBV28 to TRBJ1-5, with D perhaps matching TRBD1 (5 bases). CDR1 and CDR2 from the germline V gene are MDHEN and SYDVKM. Trimming removed 3 bases at V and 1 base at J, with 7 bases between. The CDR3 totals 14 residues. The CDR3 DNA sequence: TGTGCCAGCAGTTTCGGGGGGAGCAATCAGCCCCAGCATTTT. Protein sequence: CASSFGGSNQPQHF.

In this sample, this clone turned up many times. This rearrangement joins TRBV15 to TRBJ2-3; 8 bases map to TRBD2. Trimming at V came to 0 bases and at J to 4 bases, leaving 3 bases not matched to a gene. Germline V CDR1 and CDR2: LNHNV, YYDKDF (reference sequence). CDR3 size: 15 residues. CDR3 DNA sequence: TGTGCCACCAGCAGAGAGAATAGCGGGGCAGATACGCAGTATTTT. Protein sequence: CATSRENSGADTQYF.

The chain has TRBV15 and TRBJ1-1, with 8 bases that match TRBD1. Germline CDR1 and CDR2: LNHNV and YYDKDF (reference sequence). The V and J ends lost 5 bases and 7 bases, in that order; junction bases with no gene match: 6. CDR3 length: 13 amino acids. CDR3 in DNA: TGTGCCACCAGCCTGAACAGGGGGGATGAAGCTTTCTTT. This gives the protein CATSLNRGDEAFF.

In regard to this clone: Other DNA sequences in the sample encode the same CDR3. The chain uses TRBV12-3 or TRBV12-4 and TRBJ2-2; D may be TRBD1 (6 bases). The CDR3 totals 13 residues. V lost 2 bases to trimming and J lost 5 bases, with 6 bases between them. CDR3 bases: TGTGCCAGCAGTTTAAGGGGGACCGGGGAGCTGTTTTTT. Encoded protein: CASSLRGTGELFF.

V and J are TRBV7-3 and TRBJ2-3, with 12 nucleotides matching TRBD2. There are 19 residues in the CDR3. Germline V gene data show CDR1 as SGHTA and CDR2 as FQGTGA. V gave up 5 bases and J gave up 5 bases; unmatched junction bases: 17. The CDR3 reads CASSLNPSSGGAWRDTQYF. The CDR3 DNA reads TGTGCCAGCAGCCTAAACCCCTCTAGCGGGGGGGCCTGGAGAGATACGCAGTATTTT.

In the case of this clone: One end of the junction varies from germline; a read error may be responsible. The chain joins TRBV5-1 to TRBJ1-1; D gene ambiguous. The CDR3 has 15 amino acids. Germline CDR1 and CDR2: SGHRS and YFSETQ. CDR3 region: CASSRAGRNNNEAFF. The CDR3 nucleotides read TGCGCCAGCAGCCGCGCCGGCCGCAATAACAATGAAGCTTTCTTT.

This chain links TRBV7-9 with TRBJ1-1; 9 bases map to TRBD1. The length of the CDR3 is 18 residues. After removal of 0 bases from V and 1 base from J, the junction contained 9 bases not matched to a gene. CDR1 is SEHNR, CDR2 FQNEAQ, per germline (reference sequence). The CDR3 protein is CASSLAKNRGRGNTEAFF. The CDR3 nucleotides read TGTGCCAGCAGCTTAGCAAAAAACAGGGGGCGCGGGAACACTGAAGCTTTCTTT.

This rearrangement joins TRBV7-3 to TRBJ2-3; 13 bases match TRBD2. The germline V gene has CDR1 SGHTA and CDR2 FQGTGA. V gave up 5 bases and J gave up 4 bases; unmatched junction bases: 6. The length of the CDR3 is 16 residues. The CDR3 coding sequence is TGTGCCAGCAGCATTACTAGCGGGGGGGCCTCAGATACGCAGTATTTT. Its translation: CASSITSGGASDTQYF.

The chain is built from TRBV10-1 and TRBJ2-7; 9 bases fit TRBD1. Germline V gene data show CDR1 as WNHNN and CDR2 as SYGVQD (reference sequence). This CDR3 contains 12 residues. Unmatched junction bases numbered 8, after V lost 5 bases and J lost 12 bases. CDR3 in amino acids: CASSRAQGATYF. CDR3 DNA sequence: TGCGCCAGCAGTAGAGCACAGGGGGCGACGTACTTC.

V usage is TRBV6-5 and J usage is TRBJ2-3, with TRBD2 identical over 9 bases. The J segment lost 0 bases and the V segment lost 10 bases, leaving 5 bases of the junction unmatched. In germline, CDR1 is MNHEY, CDR2 SVGAGI. The CDR3 runs to 14 residues. The CDR3 is CATRAGGSTDTQYF. As DNA, the CDR3 is TGTGCCACCAGAGCGGGGGGAAGCACAGATACGCAGTATTTT.

This clone was detected once. V is TRBV19 and J is TRBJ2-6; D is uncertain. Trimming pared 10 bases from V and 0 bases from J, leaving 4 bases between. The CDR3 runs to 12 residues. Looked up from germline, CDR1 is LNHDA and CDR2 is SQIVND (reference sequence). The CDR3 DNA sequence: TGTGCCACCGTCTCTGGGGCCAACGTCCTGACTTTC. Its protein product is CATVSGANVLTF. Combining the CDR3 with reference TRBV19 and TRBJ2-6 gives the whole variable domain DGGITQSPKYLFRKEGQNVTLSCEQNLNHDAMYWYRQDPGQGLRLIYYSQIVNDFQKGDIAEGYSVSREKKESFPLTVTSAQKNPTAFYLCATVSGANVLTFGAGSRLTVL.

This chain connects TRBV30 to TRBJ1-2, with 9 bases identical to TRBD1. Germline values: CDR1 GTSNPN, CDR2 SVGIG (reference sequence). The CDR3 loop spans 15 amino acids. Trimming removed 0 bases from V and 8 bases from J; junction bases left unmatched: 10. CDR3 residues: CAWSVQQGQGGGYTF. CDR3 sequence (DNA): TGTGCCTGGAGTGTACAACAGGGACAGGGTGGGGGCTACACCTTC.

The rearrangement joins TRBV4-3 to TRBJ2-5; TRBD2 matches at 9 bases. This CDR3 contains 17 residues. V dropped 0 bases and J dropped 2; count of bases not matched to a gene: 7. The V gene's germline CDR1 is LGHNA and CDR2 YSLEER. The DNA for the CDR3 is TGCGCCAGCAGCCAAGATAGAAGCGGGGGGCTACAAGAGACCCAGTACTTC. It translates to CASSQDRSGGLQETQYF.